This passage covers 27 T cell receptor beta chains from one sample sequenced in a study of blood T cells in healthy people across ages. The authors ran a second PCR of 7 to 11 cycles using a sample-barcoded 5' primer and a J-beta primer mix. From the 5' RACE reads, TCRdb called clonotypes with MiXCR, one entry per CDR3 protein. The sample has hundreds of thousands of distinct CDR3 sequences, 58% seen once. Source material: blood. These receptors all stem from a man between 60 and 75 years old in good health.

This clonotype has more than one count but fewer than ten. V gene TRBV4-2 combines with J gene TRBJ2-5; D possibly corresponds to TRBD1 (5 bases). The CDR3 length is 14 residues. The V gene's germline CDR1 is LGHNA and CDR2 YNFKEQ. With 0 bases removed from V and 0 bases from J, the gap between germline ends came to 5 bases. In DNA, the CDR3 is TGTGCCAGCAGCCAAGACAGGGACCAAGAGACCCAGTACTTC. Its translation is CASSQDRDQETQYF.

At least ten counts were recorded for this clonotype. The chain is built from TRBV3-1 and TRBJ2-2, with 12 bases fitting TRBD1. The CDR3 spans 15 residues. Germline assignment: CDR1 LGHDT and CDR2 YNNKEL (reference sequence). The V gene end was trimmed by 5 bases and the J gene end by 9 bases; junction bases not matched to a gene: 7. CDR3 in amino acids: CASSGTGGLLRELFF. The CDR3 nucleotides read TGTGCCAGCAGCGGGACAGGGGGCCTACTCCGGGAGCTGTTTTTT.

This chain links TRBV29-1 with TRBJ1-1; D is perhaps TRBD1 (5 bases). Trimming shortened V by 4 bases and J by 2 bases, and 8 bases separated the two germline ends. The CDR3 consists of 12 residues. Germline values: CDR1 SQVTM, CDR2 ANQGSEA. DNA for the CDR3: TGCAGCGTTGGACAGAGCAACACTGAAGCTTTCTTT. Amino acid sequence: CSVGQSNTEAFF.

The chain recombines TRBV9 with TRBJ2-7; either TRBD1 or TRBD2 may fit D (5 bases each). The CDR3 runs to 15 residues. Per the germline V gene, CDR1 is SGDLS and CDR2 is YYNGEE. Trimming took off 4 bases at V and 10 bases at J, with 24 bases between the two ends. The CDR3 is CASSRRDGPLEAQYF. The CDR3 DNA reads TGTGCCAGCAGCCGTAGGGACGGCCCTTTGGAGGCCCAGTACTTC. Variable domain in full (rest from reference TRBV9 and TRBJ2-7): DSGVTQTPKHLITATGQRVTLRCSPRSGDLSVYWYQQSLDQGLQFLIQYYNGEERAKGNILERFSAQQFPDLHSELNLSSLELGDSALYFCASSRRDGPLEAQYFGPGTRLTVT.

The CDR3 DNA sequence: TGTGCCAGCAGTTCGGGGGCTAGCTCCTACGAGCAGTACTTC. Translating gives CASSSGASSYEQYF. This chain joins TRBV6-1 and TRBJ2-7; D tentatively fits TRBD1 or TRBD2 (6 bases each). The CDR3 loop spans 14 amino acids. V gave up 5 bases and J gave up 0 bases, with 11 bases separating them. CDR1 MNHNS and CDR2 SASEGT come from the germline V gene.

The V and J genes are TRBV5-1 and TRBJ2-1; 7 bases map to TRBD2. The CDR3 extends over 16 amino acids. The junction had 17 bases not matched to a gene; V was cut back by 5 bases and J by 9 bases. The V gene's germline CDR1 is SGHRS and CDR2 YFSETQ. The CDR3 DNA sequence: TGCGCCAGCAGGATTGGCCGGACTAGTACGGGGAGTGAGCAGTTCTTC. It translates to CASRIGRTSTGSEQFF.

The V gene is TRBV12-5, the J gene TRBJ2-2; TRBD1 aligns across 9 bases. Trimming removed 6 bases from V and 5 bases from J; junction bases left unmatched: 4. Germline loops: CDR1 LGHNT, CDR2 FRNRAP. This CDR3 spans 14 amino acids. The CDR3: CASGSGQGTGELFF. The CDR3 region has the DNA TGTGCTAGTGGGTCAGGACAGGGGACCGGGGAGCTGTTTTTT.

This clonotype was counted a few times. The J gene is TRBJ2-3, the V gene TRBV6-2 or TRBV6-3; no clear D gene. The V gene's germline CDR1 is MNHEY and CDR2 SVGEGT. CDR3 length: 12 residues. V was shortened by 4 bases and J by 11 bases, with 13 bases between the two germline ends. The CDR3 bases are TGTGCCAGCAGTTCGCGGACCATGAGGCAGTATTTT. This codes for CASSSRTMRQYF.

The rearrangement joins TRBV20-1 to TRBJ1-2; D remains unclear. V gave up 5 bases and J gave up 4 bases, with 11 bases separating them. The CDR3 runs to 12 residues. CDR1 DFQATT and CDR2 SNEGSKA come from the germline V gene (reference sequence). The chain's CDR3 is CSAGYVGYGYTF. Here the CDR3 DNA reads TGCAGTGCTGGCTATGTAGGCTATGGCTACACCTTC.

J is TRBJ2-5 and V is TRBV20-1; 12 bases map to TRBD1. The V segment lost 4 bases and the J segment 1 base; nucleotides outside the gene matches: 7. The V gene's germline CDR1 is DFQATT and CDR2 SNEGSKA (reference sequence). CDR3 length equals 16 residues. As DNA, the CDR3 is TGCAGTGCTACGATGGTGGGACAGGGGGCCCAAGAGACCCAGTACTTC. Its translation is CSATMVGQGAQETQYF.

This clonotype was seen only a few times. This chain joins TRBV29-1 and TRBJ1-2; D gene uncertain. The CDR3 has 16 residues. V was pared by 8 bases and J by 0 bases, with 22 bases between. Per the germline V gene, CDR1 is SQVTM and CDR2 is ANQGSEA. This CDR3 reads CSSSGGSKESNYGYTF. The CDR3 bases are TGCAGCAGCTCCGGTGGGTCCAAGGAATCTAACTATGGCTACACCTTC.

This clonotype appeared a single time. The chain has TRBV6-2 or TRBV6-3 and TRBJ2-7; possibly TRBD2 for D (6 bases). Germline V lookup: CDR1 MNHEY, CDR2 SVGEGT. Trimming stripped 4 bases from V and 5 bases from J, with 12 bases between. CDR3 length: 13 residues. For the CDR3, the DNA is TGTGCCAGCAGTTTTACTAGCCCCCACGAGCAGTACTTC. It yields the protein CASSFTSPHEQYF.

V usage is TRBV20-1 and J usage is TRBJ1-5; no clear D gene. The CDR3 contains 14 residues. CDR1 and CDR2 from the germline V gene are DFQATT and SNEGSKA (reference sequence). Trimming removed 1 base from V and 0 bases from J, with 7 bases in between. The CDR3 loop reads CSARATYSNQPQHF. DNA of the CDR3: TGCAGTGCTAGAGCAACCTATAGCAATCAGCCCCAGCATTTT.

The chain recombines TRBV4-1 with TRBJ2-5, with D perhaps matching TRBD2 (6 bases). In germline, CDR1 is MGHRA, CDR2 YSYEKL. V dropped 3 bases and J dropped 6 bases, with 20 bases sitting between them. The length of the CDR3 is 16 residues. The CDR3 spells CASSQGQAIAEKTQYF. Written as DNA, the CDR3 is TGCGCCAGCAGCCAGGGGCAGGCCATAGCGGAAAAGACCCAGTACTTC.

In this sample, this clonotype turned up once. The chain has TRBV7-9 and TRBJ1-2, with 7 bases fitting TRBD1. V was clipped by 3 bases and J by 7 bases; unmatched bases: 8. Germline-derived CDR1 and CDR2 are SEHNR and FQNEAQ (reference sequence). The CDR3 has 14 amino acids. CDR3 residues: CASSFVRGTVGYTF. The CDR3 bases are TGTGCCAGCAGCTTCGTCAGGGGGACTGTTGGCTACACCTTC.

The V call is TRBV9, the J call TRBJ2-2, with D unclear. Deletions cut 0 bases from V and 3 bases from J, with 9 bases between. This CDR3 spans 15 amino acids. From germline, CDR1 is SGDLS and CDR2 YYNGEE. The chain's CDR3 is CASSVGPLDTGELFF. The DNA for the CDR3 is TGTGCCAGCAGCGTAGGTCCCTTAGACACCGGGGAGCTGTTTTTT.

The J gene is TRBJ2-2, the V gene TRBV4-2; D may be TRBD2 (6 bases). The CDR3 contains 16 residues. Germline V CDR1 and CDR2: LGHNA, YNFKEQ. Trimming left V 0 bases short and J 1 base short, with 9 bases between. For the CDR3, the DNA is TGTGCCAGCAGCCAAGAAGTGGGGGGGAACACCGGGGAGCTGTTTTTT. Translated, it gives CASSQEVGGNTGELFF.

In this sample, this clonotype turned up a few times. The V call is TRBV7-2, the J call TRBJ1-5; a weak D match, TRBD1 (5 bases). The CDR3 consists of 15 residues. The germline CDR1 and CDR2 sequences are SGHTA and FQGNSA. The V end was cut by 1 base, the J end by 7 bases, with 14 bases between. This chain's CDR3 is CASSLGRTFAQPQHF. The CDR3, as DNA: TGTGCCAGCAGCTTAGGCCGGACATTCGCCCAGCCCCAGCATTTT.

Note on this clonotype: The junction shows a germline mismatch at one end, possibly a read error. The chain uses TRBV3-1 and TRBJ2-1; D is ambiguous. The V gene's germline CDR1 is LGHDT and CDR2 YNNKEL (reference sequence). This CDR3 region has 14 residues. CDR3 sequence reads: CTSSLRTARNEQFF. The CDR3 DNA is TGTACCAGCAGCCTTCGGACCGCGCGGAATGAGCAGTTCTTC.

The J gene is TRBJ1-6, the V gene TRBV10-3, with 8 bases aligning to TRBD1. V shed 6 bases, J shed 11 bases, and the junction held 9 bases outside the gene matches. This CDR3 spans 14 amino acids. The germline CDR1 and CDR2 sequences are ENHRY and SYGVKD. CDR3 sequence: CAISLDRDGPPLHF. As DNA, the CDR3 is TGTGCCATCAGCCTGGACAGGGATGGTCCACCCCTCCACTTT.

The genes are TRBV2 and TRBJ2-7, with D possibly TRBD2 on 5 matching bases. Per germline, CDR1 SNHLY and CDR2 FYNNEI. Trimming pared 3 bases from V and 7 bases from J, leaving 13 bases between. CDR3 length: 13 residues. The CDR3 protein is CASSDRESGEQYF. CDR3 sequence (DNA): TGTGCCAGCAGTGATCGGGAATCCGGTGAGCAGTACTTC.

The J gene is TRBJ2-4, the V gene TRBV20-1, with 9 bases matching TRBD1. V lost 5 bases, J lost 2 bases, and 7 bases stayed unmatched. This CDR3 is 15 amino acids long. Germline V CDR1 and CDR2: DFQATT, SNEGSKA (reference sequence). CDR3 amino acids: CSAGRDRVSKNIQYF. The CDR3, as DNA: TGCAGTGCTGGACGGGACAGGGTATCCAAAAACATTCAGTACTTC.

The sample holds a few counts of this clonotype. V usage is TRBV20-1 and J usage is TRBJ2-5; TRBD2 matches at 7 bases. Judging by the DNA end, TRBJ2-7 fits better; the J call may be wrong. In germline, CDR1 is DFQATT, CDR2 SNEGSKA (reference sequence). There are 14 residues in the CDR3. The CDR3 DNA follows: TGCAGTGCCTCCCGGGACTATCCCCAGAGCGAGCAGTACTTC. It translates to CSASRDYPQSEQYF.

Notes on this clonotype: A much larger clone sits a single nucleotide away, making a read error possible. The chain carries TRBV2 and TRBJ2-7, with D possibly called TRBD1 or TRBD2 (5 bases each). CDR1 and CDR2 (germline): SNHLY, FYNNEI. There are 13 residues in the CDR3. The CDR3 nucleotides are TGTGCCGGCAGCGGACAAGTCTCCTACGAGCAGTACTTC. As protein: CAGSGQVSYEQYF.

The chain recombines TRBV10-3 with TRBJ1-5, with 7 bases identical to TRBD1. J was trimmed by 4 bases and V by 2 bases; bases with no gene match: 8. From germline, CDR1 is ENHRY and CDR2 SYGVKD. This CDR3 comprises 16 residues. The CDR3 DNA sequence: TGTGCCATCAGTGAGGCGGGGACAGAAGCTAATCAGCCCCAGCATTTT. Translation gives CAISEAGTEANQPQHF.

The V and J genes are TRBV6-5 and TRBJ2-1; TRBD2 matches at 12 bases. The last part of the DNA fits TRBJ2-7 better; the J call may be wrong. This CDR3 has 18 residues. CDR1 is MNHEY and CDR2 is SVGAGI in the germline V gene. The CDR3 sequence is CASSYLAGGQSSYNEQYF. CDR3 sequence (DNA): TGTGCCAGCAGTTACCTAGCGGGGGGGCAGTCCTCCTACAATGAGCAGTACTTC.

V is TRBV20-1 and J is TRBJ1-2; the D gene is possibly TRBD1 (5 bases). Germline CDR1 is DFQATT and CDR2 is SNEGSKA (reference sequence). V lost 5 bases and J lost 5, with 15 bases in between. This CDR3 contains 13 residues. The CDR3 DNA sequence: TGCAGTGCTCCCGATGTGGGGGAGTATGGCTACACCTTC. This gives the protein CSAPDVGEYGYTF.